This passage covers 10 T cell receptor beta chains from one sample sequenced in a study of blood T cell repertoires in COVID-19. The table came from immunoSEQ multiplex PCR; TCRdb's copy has only in-frame clones and leaves some out. The sample contains about 200,000 clones, almost 90% of which appear only once. Input material: peripheral blood. The receptors here all came from a man younger than 35 with active or convalescent COVID-19.

This clone was seen a few times. CDR3 sequence reads: CASSYGVREGSPLHF. The CDR3 DNA is TGTGCCAGCAGTTACGGCGTCAGGGAAGGCTCACCCCTCCACTTT. The rearrangement uses TRBV6-6 and TRBJ1-6, with a tentative D call TRBD1 (5 bases). Trimming removed 2 bases from V and 10 bases from J, with 15 bases in between. The CDR3 is 15 amino acids. The germline V gene encodes CDR1 MNHNY and CDR2 SVGAGI (reference sequence).

The chain recombines TRBV9 with TRBJ2-2; the D gene is possibly TRBD1 (5 bases). Trimming shortened V by 3 bases and J by 3 bases, and 12 bases separated the two germline ends. This CDR3 has 15 residues. Germline-derived CDR1 and CDR2 are SGDLS and YYNGEE. DNA of the CDR3: TGTGCCAGCAGCGAGGGGCCAGGGCACACCGGGGAGCTGTTTTTT. It encodes CASSEGPGHTGELFF.

The CDR3 nucleotides are TGTGCCAGTAGGGAAGCAGCGGGAGGAACCTACGAGCAGTACTTC. It is translated as CASREAAGGTYEQYF. The V and J genes are TRBV19 and TRBJ2-7; the match to TRBD2 covers 9 bases. The CDR3 loop spans 15 amino acids. Germline V gene lookup returns CDR1 LNHDA and CDR2 SQIVND (reference sequence). V lost 6 bases to trimming and J lost 2 bases; unmatched junction nucleotides: 8.

The chain employs TRBV12-3 or TRBV12-4 and TRBJ1-1; a weak D match, TRBD1 (5 bases). V was trimmed by 0 bases and J by 10 bases, leaving 9 bases between them. The CDR3 runs 12 residues. This chain's CDR3 is CASSLAQGRAFF. In DNA, the CDR3 is TGTGCCAGCAGTTTAGCGCAGGGAAGAGCTTTCTTT.

V and J are TRBV5-1 and TRBJ1-6; D perhaps matches TRBD1 (6 bases). Trimming cost V 0 bases and J 10 bases, with 14 bases left between them. From germline, CDR1 is SGHRS and CDR2 YFSETQ. The length of the CDR3 is 15 residues. As DNA, the CDR3 is TGCGCCAGCAGCTTGGCGGGTGCAGGGGACTCACCCCTCCACTTT. This encodes CASSLAGAGDSPLHF.

The chain couples TRBV3-1 (or the pseudogene TRBV3-2) to TRBJ2-1; 9 nucleotides align to TRBD1. The V and J ends lost 0 bases and 8 bases, in that order; junction bases with no gene match: 8. Germline CDR1 LGHDT, CDR2 YNNKEL (reference sequence). CDR3 length: 16 residues. The CDR3 nucleotides are TGTGCCAGCAGCCAAGATCCGGGACAGGGTGACCATGAGCAGTTCTTC. The encoded protein is CASSQDPGQGDHEQFF.

The chain's CDR3 is CASTHPTGELFF. The CDR3 DNA is TGTGCCAGCACACACCCCACCGGGGAGCTGTTTTTT. The genes are TRBV3-1 (or the pseudogene TRBV3-2) and TRBJ2-2; D remains unclear. Looked up from germline, CDR1 is LGHDT and CDR2 is YNNKEL (reference sequence). Trimming took off 7 bases at V and 4 bases at J, with 7 bases between the two ends. CDR3 length equals 12 residues.

This chain joins TRBV6-5 and TRBJ1-2; maybe TRBD1 (5 bases). The CDR3 runs 13 residues. V shed 6 bases and J shed 3 bases, with 11 bases lying between them. CDR1 is MNHEY, CDR2 SVGAGI, per germline. CDR3 amino acids: CASRGADYYGYTF. The DNA for the CDR3 is TGTGCCAGCAGAGGGGCCGATTACTATGGCTACACCTTC.

The chain couples TRBV7-8 to TRBJ1-2; unclear D gene. The V gene's germline CDR1 is SGHVS and CDR2 FQNEAQ. Trimming cost V 3 bases and J 7 bases, with 15 bases left between them. This CDR3 is built from 14 residues. In DNA, the CDR3 is TGTGCCAGCAGCTTCCCCATCCCCTTCGGTGGCTACACCTTC. Translating gives CASSFPIPFGGYTF.

This clone was seen more than once but under ten times. The chain links TRBV28 to TRBJ1-1; D is uncertain. Trimming took off 8 bases at V and 6 bases at J, with 16 bases between the two ends. Per germline, CDR1 MDHEN and CDR2 SYDVKM. This CDR3 spans 13 amino acids. CDR3 loop: CASLAEVAPEAFF. The CDR3 DNA follows: TGTGCCAGCCTTGCGGAAGTCGCCCCTGAAGCTTTCTTT.